This T cell receptor (beta chain) was observed in a study of blood T cell repertoires in COVID-19. On the study more broadly: The United States, Italy and Spain supplied acute and convalescent COVID-19 samples. PBMCs, B-cell-depleted T cells, or T cells provided the cDNA or gDNA that made up the material.

Germline V lookup: CDR1 MNHEY, CDR2 SMNVEV (reference sequence). This CDR3 has 18 residues. V was clipped by 1 base and J by 5 bases; unmatched bases: 6. Original methodology: Estimated nucleated cell counts came from reference gene primer amplification. Sequenced by immunoSEQ multiplex PCR; TCRdb stores in-frame clones only, minus some. That table supplies the V and J calls and clone size; D and trimming were determined from the DNA. In the table there are more than 95,000 clones, approximately 78% of which are singletons. The sample comprised peripheral blood. This receptor was obtained from a woman of 80 years or more with acute or convalescent COVID-19. The genes are TRBV27 and TRBJ2-2; TRBD2 matches 14 bases. The CDR3 coding sequence is TGTGCCAGCAGTTTATTCCGAAGACTAGCGGGAGGGACCGGGGAGCTGTTTTTT. Translation: CASSLFRRLAGGTGELFF.